The source of this T cell receptor (beta chain) is a study of radiotherapy plus CTLA-4 blockade in lung cancer. Study information: Objective responses occurred in roughly 20% of patients; about 31% had disease control.

The method was immunoSEQ multiplex PCR; TCRdb's version includes in-frame clones alone and lacks a portion of them. The sample holds tens of thousands of clones, more than 75% seen once. The germline V gene encodes CDR1 MNHNY and CDR2 SVGAGI (reference sequence). The V end lost 2 bases, the J end lost 6 bases, and 2 bases lay between the germline ends. The length of the CDR3 is 11 residues. Those with chemo-refractory metastatic non-small-cell lung cancer were treated with focal radiation combined with CTLA-4 blockade using ipilimumab. In regard to this clone: What it recognizes is unknown.

Study results and caveats: There was expansion of tumor-derived TCR clones in blood after radiotherapy plus ipilimumab. Reportedly, early blood T cell clone dynamics best predicted response, with interferon-beta.

This sequence was found in a human donor with non-small cell lung cancer that progressed on radiotherapy plus ipilimumab. The source material was peripheral blood, sampled from a patient treated with radiotherapy plus ipilimumab. The chain has TRBV6-6 and TRBJ2-1; no clear D gene. The CDR3 DNA sequence: TGTGCCAGCAGTTACCCCAATGAGCAGTTCTTC. Its protein product is CASSYPNEQFF.